Listed below are T cell receptor beta chains from one sample, sequenced in a study of cytotoxic CD8 clonotypes in ibrutinib-treated CLL. Measured with immunoSEQ multiplex PCR; TCRdb has only the in-frame clones, and not every one. The sample holds 15,000 or so clones, approximately 61% seen once. Sequencing was performed on PBMCs, taken after 12 months of ibrutinib treatment. Receptor source: a human donor with chronic lymphocytic leukemia. Both conserved end residues are part of each CDR3. A D gene is named only where the DNA matches it firmly. Clone sizes are given selectively: once, few, many, or a class where the clone is expanded.

d_gene,j_gene,abundance,v_gene,CDR3nt,CDR3aa
.,TRBJ2-7,.,TRBV7-9,TGTGCCAGCAGCTTGAGTAGCGCCCCAACCCCGTACGAGCAGTACTTC,CASSLSSAPTPYEQYF
TRBD2,TRBJ2-1,.,TRBV5-1,TGCGCCAGCAGCGCGAACGTCTTAGCGGGAGGCTCGTACAATGAGCAGTTCTTC,CASSANVLAGGSYNEQFF
TRBD1,TRBJ2-1,.,TRBV12-5,TGTGCTAGTGCTCCTGGGACAGTTTCCTACAATGAGCAGTTCTTC,CASAPGTVSYNEQFF
TRBD1,TRBJ2-2,.,TRBV6-6,TGTGCCAGCACCCTGGACAGGGTGGCAACCGGGGAGCTGTTTTTT,CASTLDRVATGELFF
.,TRBJ1-5,.,TRBV7-9,TGTGCCAGCAGCTTAGTGGGGGGCAATCAGCCCCAGCATTTT,CASSLVGGNQPQHF
.,TRBJ2-3,.,TRBV11-2,TGTGCCAGCAGCTTAATCGAGATGACAGATACGCAGTATTTT,CASSLIEMTDTQYF
.,TRBJ1-5,few,TRBV28,TGTGCCAGCGCAACCTTAGACGGCCAGCCCCAGCATTTT,CASATLDGQPQHF
.,TRBJ1-2,.,TRBV23-1,TGCGCCAGCAGTCGAACACCTTATGGCTACACCTTC,CASSRTPYGYTF
TRBD2,TRBJ2-1,.,TRBV27,TGTGCCAGCAGCTTCGTAACTAGCGGGTTCAATGAGCAGTTCTTC,CASSFVTSGFNEQFF
.,TRBJ2-2,.,TRBV6-1,TGTGCCAGCAGTGAAAGGACAGAGCACACCGGGGAGCTGTTTTTT,CASSERTEHTGELFF
TRBD1,TRBJ2-3,.,TRBV29-1,TGCAGCGTTGAGCGGACAGGGGTCACAGATACGCAGTATTTT,CSVERTGVTDTQYF
TRBD2,TRBJ2-7,once,TRBV7-2,TGTGCCAGCAGCCAGTACTGGACTAGCCCCTCCTACGAGCAGTACTTC,CASSQYWTSPSYEQYF